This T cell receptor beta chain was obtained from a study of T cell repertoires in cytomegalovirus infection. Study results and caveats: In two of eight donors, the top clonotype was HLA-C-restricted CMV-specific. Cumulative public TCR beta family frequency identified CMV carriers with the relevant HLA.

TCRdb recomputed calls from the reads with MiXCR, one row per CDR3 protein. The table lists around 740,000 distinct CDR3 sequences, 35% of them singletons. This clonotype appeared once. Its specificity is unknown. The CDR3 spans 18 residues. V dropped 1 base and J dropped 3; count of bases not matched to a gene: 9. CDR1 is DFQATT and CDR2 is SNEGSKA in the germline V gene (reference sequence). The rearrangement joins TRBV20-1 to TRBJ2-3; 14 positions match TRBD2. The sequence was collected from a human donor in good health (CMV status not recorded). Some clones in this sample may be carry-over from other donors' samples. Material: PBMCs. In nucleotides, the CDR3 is TGCAGTGCTAGAGGGGCAGCGGGACTAGCGGGAGCAACAGATACGCAGTATTTT. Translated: CSARGAAGLAGATDTQYF.